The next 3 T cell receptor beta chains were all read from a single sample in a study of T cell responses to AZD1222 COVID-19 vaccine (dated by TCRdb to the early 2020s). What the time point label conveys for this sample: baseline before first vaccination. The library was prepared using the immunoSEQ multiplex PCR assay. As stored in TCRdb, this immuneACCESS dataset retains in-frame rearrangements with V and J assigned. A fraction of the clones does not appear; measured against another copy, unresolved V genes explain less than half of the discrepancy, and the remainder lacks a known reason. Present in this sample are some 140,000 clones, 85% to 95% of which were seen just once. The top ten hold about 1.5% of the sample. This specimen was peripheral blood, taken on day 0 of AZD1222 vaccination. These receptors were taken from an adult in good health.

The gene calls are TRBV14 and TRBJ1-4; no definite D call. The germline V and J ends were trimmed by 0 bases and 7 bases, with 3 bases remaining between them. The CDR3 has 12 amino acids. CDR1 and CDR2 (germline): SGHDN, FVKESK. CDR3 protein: CASSQEAEKLFF. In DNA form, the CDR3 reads TGTGCCAGCAGCCAAGAGGCTGAAAAACTGTTTTTT.

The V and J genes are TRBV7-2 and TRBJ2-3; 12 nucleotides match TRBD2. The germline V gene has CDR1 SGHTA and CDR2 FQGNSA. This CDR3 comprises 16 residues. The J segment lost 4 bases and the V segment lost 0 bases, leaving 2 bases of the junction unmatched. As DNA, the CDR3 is TGTGCCAGCAGCTTAGCGCCTAGCGGGGGGGCAGATACGCAGTATTTT. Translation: CASSLAPSGGADTQYF.

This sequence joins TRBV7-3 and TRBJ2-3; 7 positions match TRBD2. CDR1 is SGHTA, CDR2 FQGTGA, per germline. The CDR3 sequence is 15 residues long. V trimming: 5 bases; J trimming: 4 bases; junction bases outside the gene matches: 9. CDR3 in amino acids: CASSPGLSGPDTQYF. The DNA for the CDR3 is TGTGCCAGCAGCCCGGGACTATCGGGCCCAGATACGCAGTATTTT. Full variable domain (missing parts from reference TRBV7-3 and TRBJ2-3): GAGVSQTPSNKVTEKGKYVELRCDPISGHTALYWYRQSLGQGPEFLIYFQGTGAADDSGLPNDRFFAVRPEGSVSTLKIQRTERGDSAVYLCASSPGLSGPDTQYFGPGTRLTVL.